The TCR beta chain under discussion was sequenced for a study of cytomegalovirus exposure and HLA in healthy donors. The assay was immunoSEQ multiplex PCR, and TCRdb's table has in-frame clones only and misses some. The sample has some 90,000 clones; 70% to 90% are singletons. Whole-study findings and limits: Overall, approximately 150 TCR beta chains were annotated as cytomegalovirus-associated.

CDR1 is LNHDA and CDR2 is SQIVND in the germline V gene (reference sequence). The CDR3 consists of 15 residues. Trimming shortened V by 3 bases and J by 9 bases, and 20 bases separated the two germline ends. For this clone: Its antigen is currently unknown.

The sequence came from a woman younger than 45 in good health and CMV-seronegative. The chain recombines TRBV19 with TRBJ1-2, with D perhaps TRBD1 (5 bases). Sequenced material: PBMCs. The CDR3 here is CASSIVGQSSVRYTF. CDR3 nucleotide sequence: TGTGCCAGTAGTATCGTGGGGCAGTCGAGCGTACGCTACACCTTC.